This TCR beta chain was captured in a study of PD-L1 blockade in urothelial cancer. In the study overall: Tumors yielded a median of roughly 1,400 T cells.

V was pared by 2 bases and J by 6 bases, with 10 bases between. Germline CDR1 is MNHGY and CDR2 is SAAAGT. CDR3 length equals 13 residues. There are many counts of this clone. The method was immunoSEQ multiplex PCR; TCRdb's version includes in-frame clones alone and lacks a portion of them. The data show 35,000 to 40,000 clones, 35% to 40% seen once. The V gene is TRBV6-8, the J gene TRBJ1-1, with D perhaps matching TRBD1 (5 bases). This receptor was obtained from a man in his sixties with urothelial cancer. Sample: tumor tissue, taken before atezolizumab (anti-PD-L1) treatment. This chain's CDR3 is CASSYGGTAEAFF. Here the CDR3 DNA reads TGTGCCAGCAGTTACGGGGGGACGGCTGAAGCTTTCTTT.